Below, 2 T cell receptor beta chains from the same sample are listed, as sequenced in a study of identical twins (dated by TCRdb to the mid-2010s). The library came from 5' RACE. Sequencing took place on an Illumina HiSeq 2000. TCRdb reworked the public reads: Q25 trimming with fastp, MiXCR clone assembly, productive beta chains retained. CDR3 protein sequences are deduplicated, and each keeps its most common genes and DNA. This sample comprises some 1,600,000 distinct CDR3 sequences, 25% to 35% of them detected only once. The ten largest account for under 0.35% of the sample. The source material was cord blood. These TCRs come from a newborn girl in good health.

The rearrangement links TRBV20-1 to TRBJ2-7; 15 bases are a match to TRBD2. The CDR3 spans 15 residues. Germline CDR1 DFQATT, CDR2 SNEGSKA (reference sequence). V lost 6 bases and J lost 3; bases outside the gene matches: 6. CDR3 loop: CSAAGTSGGFYEQYF. The CDR3 region has the DNA TGCAGTGCCGCCGGGACTAGCGGGGGGTTCTACGAGCAGTACTTC.

This clonotype was counted at least ten times. This chain joins TRBV7-9 and TRBJ1-2; D may be TRBD1 (5 bases). V was cut by 4 bases and J by 4 bases, with 7 bases left in between. Germline V lookup: CDR1 SEHNR, CDR2 FQNEAQ (reference sequence). The CDR3 loop spans 12 amino acids. CDR3 DNA sequence: TGTGCCAGCAGCTCGGACACCTATGGCTACACCTTC. Amino acid sequence: CASSSDTYGYTF. The full variable domain, rest sourced from reference TRBV7-9 and TRBJ1-2, is DTGVSQNPRHKITKRGQNVTFRCDPISEHNRLYWYRQTLGQGPEFLTYFQNEAQLEKSRLLSDRFSAERPKGSFSTLEIQRTEQGDSAMYLCASSSDTYGYTFGSGTRLTVV.